A selection of T cell receptor beta chains follows, all from one sample in a study of T cell clonotyping in hematopoietic cell transplantation. The data were produced by immunoSEQ multiplex PCR, yet TCRdb's version contains in-frame clones alone and is incomplete. The profile shows 25,000 to 30,000 clones, approximately 77% of them singletons. The sample consisted of peripheral blood mononuclear cells, taken before stem cell transplant. The receptors shown here come from a man in his forties with acute myeloid leukemia. Some clones in this sample may be carry-over from other donors' samples. Both conserved end residues are part of each CDR3. Fields, in order: V gene, clone size, CDR3 length, D gene, J gene, CDR3 protein, CDR3 DNA. D genes are given only for firm matches. A row's size may be missing; if present it is once, few, many or a size class.

V gene: TRBV19
clone size: once
CDR3 length: 13
D gene: .
J gene: TRBJ1-1
CDR3 protein: CASSVDRDTEAFF
CDR3 DNA: TGTGCCAGTAGTGTCGACAGAGACACTGAAGCTTTCTTT

V gene: TRBV11-2
clone size: once
CDR3 length: 14
D gene: .
J gene: TRBJ1-5
CDR3 protein: CASSSGNSNQPQHF
CDR3 DNA: TGTGCCAGCAGCTCCGGGAATAGCAATCAGCCCCAGCATTTT

V gene: TRBV28
clone size: .
CDR3 length: 16
D gene: TRBD2
J gene: TRBJ2-1
CDR3 protein: CASSLRGGSSYNEQFF
CDR3 DNA: TGTGCCAGCAGTTTACGGGGGGGGAGCTCCTACAATGAGCAGTTCTTC

V gene: TRBV27
clone size: .
CDR3 length: 14
D gene: TRBD1
J gene: TRBJ2-1
CDR3 protein: CASSAGQGGNEQFF
CDR3 DNA: TGTGCCAGCAGTGCCGGACAGGGTGGGAATGAGCAGTTCTTC

V gene: TRBV18
clone size: .
CDR3 length: 16
D gene: .
J gene: TRBJ2-1
CDR3 protein: CASSPPIRIVGHEQFF
CDR3 DNA: TGTGCCAGCTCACCACCAATTCGGATAGTCGGCCATGAGCAGTTCTTC

V gene: TRBV7-9
clone size: .
CDR3 length: 14
D gene: .
J gene: TRBJ2-7
CDR3 protein: CASSLDGSWDEQYF
CDR3 DNA: TGTGCCAGCAGCTTAGACGGGTCCTGGGACGAGCAGTACTTC

V gene: TRBV28
clone size: .
CDR3 length: 13
D gene: TRBD1
J gene: TRBJ2-2
CDR3 protein: CASSDRGTGELFF
CDR3 DNA: TGTGCCAGCAGCGACAGGGGAACCGGGGAGCTGTTTTTT

V gene: TRBV4-1
clone size: .
CDR3 length: 15
D gene: TRBD2
J gene: TRBJ2-1
CDR3 protein: CASSQYIAGFYEQFF
CDR3 DNA: TGCGCCAGCAGCCAATATATAGCGGGGTTCTATGAGCAGTTCTTC

V gene: TRBV7-8
clone size: .
CDR3 length: 20
D gene: .
J gene: TRBJ2-2
CDR3 protein: CASSLTPWTAGGRLAGELFF
CDR3 DNA: TGTGCCAGCAGCCTTACCCCTTGGACAGCCGGCGGAAGATTGGCCGGGGAGCTGTTTTTT

V gene: TRBV5-1
clone size: .
CDR3 length: 13
D gene: .
J gene: TRBJ2-5
CDR3 protein: CASSLVGEETQYF
CDR3 DNA: TGCGCCAGCAGCTTGGTGGGGGAAGAGACCCAGTACTTC

V gene: TRBV6-5
clone size: few
CDR3 length: 14
D gene: .
J gene: TRBJ1-1
CDR3 protein: CASSSAGIAIEAFF
CDR3 DNA: TGCGCCAGCAGTTCGGCAGGGATTGCAATTGAAGCTTTCTTT